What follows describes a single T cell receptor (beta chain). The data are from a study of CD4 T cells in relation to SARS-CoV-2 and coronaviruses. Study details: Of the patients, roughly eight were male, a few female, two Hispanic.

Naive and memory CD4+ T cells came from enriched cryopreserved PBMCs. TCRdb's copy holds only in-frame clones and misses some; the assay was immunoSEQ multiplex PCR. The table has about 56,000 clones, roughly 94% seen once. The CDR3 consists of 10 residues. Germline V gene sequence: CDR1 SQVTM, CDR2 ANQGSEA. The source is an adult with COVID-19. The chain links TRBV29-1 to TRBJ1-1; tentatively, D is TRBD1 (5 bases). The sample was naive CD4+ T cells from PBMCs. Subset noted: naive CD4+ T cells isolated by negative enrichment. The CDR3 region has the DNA TGCGTGGGGGGAAGCGGGCAAGCTTTCTTT. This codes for CVGGSGQAFF.